The 5 T cell receptor beta chains in this list originate from one sample, sequenced in a study of CD8 T cells in Susac syndrome. The RNA, about 0.5 to 1 ug, was put through reverse transcription using random hexamers. MiXCR, applied by TCRdb to the immunoSEQ multiplex PCR reads, yields one record per CDR3 protein. This sample yields under 95,000 distinct CDR3 sequences, of which 85% to 95% are seen a single time; less than 0.4% belongs to the top ten. The material sequenced was CD4+ T cells from PBMCs. The receptors were gathered from a human donor with Susac syndrome.

This chain joins TRBV19 and TRBJ2-5; the D gene is possibly TRBD1 (6 bases). V lost 6 bases and J lost 5, with 13 bases in between. The CDR3 has 13 residues. Germline CDR1 reads LNHDA; CDR2 reads SQIVND (reference sequence). CDR3 DNA sequence: TGTGCCAGTAGGGCCGGGACACCGGAGACCCAGTACTTC. It specifies CASRAGTPETQYF.

V is TRBV7-9 and J is TRBJ2-3; no reliable D call. This CDR3 is 13 amino acids long. Looked up from germline, CDR1 is SEHNR and CDR2 is FQNEAQ (reference sequence). Trimming shortened V by 4 bases and J by 5 bases, and 10 bases separated the two germline ends. In nucleotides, the CDR3 is TGTGCCAGCAGCTCCAGCGCTCGAGATACGCAGTATTTT. Its protein product is CASSSSARDTQYF.

The V call is TRBV21-1, the J call TRBJ1-2. TRBV21-1 is a listed pseudogene. The CDR3 is made up of 12 amino acids. The CDR3 loop reads CASSKAAYGYTF. The DNA for the CDR3 is TGTGCCAGCAGCAAAGCTGCCTATGGCTACACCTTC.

The V and J genes are TRBV7-3 and TRBJ2-5; D is unresolved. The CDR3 sequence is 13 residues long. V was trimmed by 2 bases and J by 5 bases, leaving 9 bases between them. Germline CDR1 is SGHTA and CDR2 is FQGTGA. The CDR3 loop reads CASSLGSLETQYF. As DNA, the CDR3 is TGTGCCAGCAGCTTAGGTAGTTTGGAGACCCAGTACTTC.

The chain combines TRBV5-1 with TRBJ1-2; 10 nucleotides match TRBD1. With V trimmed by 0 bases and J by 7 bases, 6 bases remained unmatched. The CDR3 has 15 amino acids. Germline assignment: CDR1 SGHRS and CDR2 YFSETQ. The CDR3: CASSLGGTGAIGYTF. In nucleotides, the CDR3 is TGCGCCAGCAGCTTGGGGGGGACAGGGGCCATTGGCTACACCTTC.